These 27 T cell receptor beta chains share one sample of origin, sequenced in a study of blood T cells in healthy people across ages. The authors ran a second PCR of about 6 to 12 cycles using a sample-barcoded 5' primer and a J-beta primer mix. TCRdb reprocessed the 5' RACE reads via MiXCR and lists one record per CDR3 protein. Here the sample spans approximately 790,000 distinct CDR3 sequences, under 80% being singletons. The sequenced sample consisted of blood. These receptor sequences come from a man under 40 in good health.

DNA of the CDR3: TGTGCCAGCAGACCCGCTTACTTTCCGGGACAGAGGGGACCTGAAAAACTGTTTTTT. It yields the protein CASRPAYFPGQRGPEKLFF. The chain joins TRBV6-2 or TRBV6-3 to TRBJ1-4; the match to TRBD1 covers 7 bases. Looked up from germline, CDR1 is MNHEY and CDR2 is SVGEGT. After removal of 6 bases from V and 7 bases from J, the junction contained 23 bases not matched to a gene. The length of the CDR3 is 19 residues.

V and J are TRBV20-1 and TRBJ2-3; possible D gene TRBD1, 6 bases. This CDR3 is built from 14 residues. Looked up from germline, CDR1 is DFQATT and CDR2 is SNEGSKA (reference sequence). V was trimmed by 7 bases and J by 0 bases, leaving 14 bases between them. The CDR3 DNA sequence: TGCAGTGGTCAGGACAGAGAGAGCACAGATACGCAGTATTTT. Protein product: CSGQDRESTDTQYF.

This clonotype was counted once. The gene calls are TRBV28 and TRBJ1-2; D is uncertain. Germline V gene data show CDR1 as MDHEN and CDR2 as SYDVKM. The CDR3 length is 16 residues. Trimming shortened V by 3 bases and J by 0 bases, and 14 bases separated the two germline ends. The CDR3 loop is CASSLLGANPNYGYTF. Here the CDR3 DNA reads TGTGCCAGCAGTTTGTTGGGAGCGAACCCTAACTATGGCTACACCTTC.

The V gene is TRBV7-2, the J gene TRBJ2-1; 10 nucleotides agree with TRBD2. CDR1 is SGHTA and CDR2 is FQGNSA in the germline V gene. The CDR3 spans 19 residues. Trimming cost V 2 bases and J 3 bases; bases outside gene matches: 13. The CDR3 DNA reads TGTGCCAGCAGCTTATGGGCTAGCGGGGGCCAATACCTCTACAATGAGCAGTTCTTC. It codes for CASSLWASGGQYLYNEQFF.

This clonotype appeared a few times. CDR3 in amino acids: CASSLELRLDHEQYF. The CDR3 coding sequence is TGTGCCAGCAGCTTAGAGTTACGTTTGGACCACGAGCAGTACTTC. The chain links TRBV7-2 to TRBJ2-5; D is undetermined. The DNA end is more similar to TRBJ2-7, so the J call may be wrong. This CDR3 region has 15 residues. In germline, CDR1 is SGHTA, CDR2 FQGNSA.

In its sample, this clonotype was seen once. The rearrangement joins TRBV20-1 to TRBJ2-1, with 8 bases identical to TRBD2. Trimming took 0 bases from V and 4 from J; bases not matched to a gene: 8. Germline CDR1 is DFQATT and CDR2 is SNEGSKA (reference sequence). The CDR3 length is 16 residues. The CDR3 sequence is CSARDRRGGAYNEQFF. DNA for the CDR3: TGCAGTGCTAGAGATAGACGGGGGGGAGCTTACAATGAGCAGTTCTTC.

The CDR3 is CASGTGSTNEQFF. The CDR3 DNA reads TGTGCCAGCGGGACGGGGAGTACTAATGAGCAGTTCTTC. V usage is TRBV7-9 and J usage is TRBJ2-1; perhaps D is TRBD1 or TRBD2 (5 bases each). This CDR3 spans 13 amino acids. Trimming shortened V by 8 bases and J by 7 bases, and 15 bases separated the two germline ends. CDR1 and CDR2 from the germline V gene are SEHNR and FQNEAQ (reference sequence).

The V call is TRBV9, the J call TRBJ2-5, with a tentative D call TRBD1 (5 bases). V lost 0 bases and J lost 5, with 11 bases in between. The V gene's germline CDR1 is SGDLS and CDR2 YYNGEE. The CDR3 is 14 residues long. This CDR3 is CASSVGGAVETQYF. CDR3 nucleotides: TGTGCCAGCAGCGTAGGTGGGGCTGTGGAGACCCAGTACTTC.

The chain combines TRBV7-2 with TRBJ2-5, with D possibly matching TRBD2 (6 bases). This CDR3 region has 16 residues. V shed 5 bases and J shed 5 bases, with 21 bases lying between them. From germline, CDR1 is SGHTA and CDR2 FQGNSA. CDR3: CASSRYRLARAETQYF. CDR3 coding DNA: TGTGCCAGCAGCCGCTACCGGCTAGCGAGGGCGGAGACCCAGTACTTC. The full variable domain, rest sourced from reference TRBV7-2 and TRBJ2-5, is GAGVSQSPSNKVTEKGKDVELRCDPISGHTALYWYRQSLGQGLEFLIYFQGNSAPDKSGLPSDRFSAERTGGSVSTLTIQRTQQEDSAVYLCASSRYRLARAETQYFGPGTRLLVL.

The V gene is TRBV10-3, the J gene TRBJ2-5; TRBD1 is a possible D gene (7 bases). The J call may be incorrect, as the DNA end agrees better with TRBJ2-7. Germline CDR1 ENHRY, CDR2 SYGVKD. The CDR3 totals 14 residues. For the CDR3, the DNA is TGTGCCATCAGCGTAGGGGGCGGACTACGCGAGCAGTACTTC. Protein product: CAISVGGGLREQYF.

V is TRBV7-2 and J is TRBJ2-7, with TRBD2 identical over 16 bases. The trim removed 4 bases at V and 3 bases at J, leaving 3 bases unmatched. This CDR3 comprises 16 residues. Germline V gene data show CDR1 as SGHTA and CDR2 as FQGNSA. The CDR3 loop reads CASSWGLAGGIYEQYF. In nucleotides, the CDR3 is TGTGCCAGCAGCTGGGGACTAGCGGGGGGGATCTACGAGCAGTACTTC. Full variable domain (remainder filled in from reference TRBV7-2 and TRBJ2-7): GAGVSQSPSNKVTEKGKDVELRCDPISGHTALYWYRQSLGQGLEFLIYFQGNSAPDKSGLPSDRFSAERTGGSVSTLTIQRTQQEDSAVYLCASSWGLAGGIYEQYFGPGTRLTVT.

V is TRBV9 and J is TRBJ1-1; 7 positions match TRBD1. With 1 base clipped from V and 5 bases from J, the junction kept 5 bases outside the gene matches. Germline lookup yields CDR1 SGDLS and CDR2 YYNGEE. The CDR3 runs to 14 residues. This CDR3 is CASSVRAGGTEAFF. The DNA of the CDR3 is TGTGCCAGCAGCGTACGGGCAGGGGGGACTGAAGCTTTCTTT. Using reference TRBV9 and TRBJ1-1 for the parts outside the CDR3, the full variable domain is DSGVTQTPKHLITATGQRVTLRCSPRSGDLSVYWYQQSLDQGLQFLIQYYNGEERAKGNILERFSAQQFPDLHSELNLSSLELGDSALYFCASSVRAGGTEAFFGQGTRLTVV.

This clonotype was counted between two and nine times. The rearrangement uses TRBV29-1 and TRBJ2-3; 8 bases agree with TRBD1. The CDR3 is made up of 13 amino acids. The J segment lost 3 bases and the V segment lost 4 bases, leaving 3 bases of the junction unmatched. The germline V gene encodes CDR1 SQVTM and CDR2 ANQGSEA. The CDR3 sequence is CSVATGGTDTQYF. For the CDR3, the DNA is TGCAGCGTTGCCACAGGGGGAACAGATACGCAGTATTTT.

A few counts support this clonotype. This chain links TRBV7-2 with TRBJ1-1, with D perhaps TRBD1 (5 bases). V was shortened by 6 bases and J by 5 bases, with 22 bases between the two germline ends. The CDR3 extends over 16 amino acids. The germline V gene has CDR1 SGHTA and CDR2 FQGNSA. The CDR3 bases are TGTGCCAGCAGTGTGTACCCGGGGCTAACGACTACTGAAGCTTTCTTT. Amino acid sequence: CASSVYPGLTTTEAFF.

J is TRBJ2-1 and V is TRBV6-1; possibly TRBD2 for D (5 bases). The CDR3 totals 15 residues. The germline V gene encodes CDR1 MNHNS and CDR2 SASEGT. V lost 1 base and J lost 3, with 10 bases in between. DNA of the CDR3: TGTGCCAGCAGTGAAGGTTCTAGCTTCTACAATGAGCAGTTCTTC. Translating gives CASSEGSSFYNEQFF.

This clonotype was observed a few times. V and J are TRBV29-1 and TRBJ2-1; 7 nucleotides align to TRBD2. V was pared by 6 bases and J by 9 bases, with 17 bases of the junction left unmatched. This CDR3 is built from 15 residues. The germline V gene has CDR1 SQVTM and CDR2 ANQGSEA. CDR3 protein: CSVPGGSGQLGEQFF. The CDR3 DNA sequence: TGCAGCGTGCCTGGGGGTAGCGGGCAATTGGGTGAGCAGTTCTTC.

The rearrangement joins TRBV6-1 to TRBJ1-2; D uncertain. This CDR3 contains 12 residues. V was trimmed by 11 bases and J by 4 bases, leaving 14 bases between them. From germline, CDR1 is MNHNS and CDR2 SASEGT. CDR3: CAVSTGSYGYTF. In DNA form, the CDR3 reads TGTGCCGTTTCTACGGGGAGCTATGGCTACACCTTC.

The rearrangement joins TRBV20-1 to TRBJ2-5; 7 nucleotides match TRBD1. Near its end, the DNA agrees better with TRBJ2-7, so the J call may be wrong. Germline V gene lookup returns CDR1 DFQATT and CDR2 SNEGSKA (reference sequence). The CDR3 spans 14 residues. The CDR3 DNA is TGCAGTGCTAGACCAACAGGGGTGAGAGGCGAGCAGTACTTC. Encoded protein: CSARPTGVRGEQYF.

This sequence joins TRBV2 and TRBJ2-3; D remains ambiguous. Germline V gene lookup returns CDR1 SNHLY and CDR2 FYNNEI. Trimming took 6 bases from V and 2 from J, leaving 12 bases between them. This CDR3 is built from 14 residues. Written as DNA, the CDR3 is TGTGCCAGCAGACCCGACTCGTCCACAGATACGCAGTATTTT. Translated, it gives CASRPDSSTDTQYF.

This clonotype has more than one count but fewer than ten. The rearrangement joins TRBV25-1 to TRBJ2-4, with 10 bases matching TRBD1. Germline CDR1 is MGHDK and CDR2 is SYGVNS. V lost 3 bases, J lost 6 bases, and 5 bases stayed unmatched. The CDR3 is 15 amino acids. CDR3 residues: CASSELTGGANIQYF. CDR3 in DNA: TGTGCCAGCAGTGAGTTGACAGGGGGCGCAAACATTCAGTACTTC.

The genes are TRBV4-3 and TRBJ2-5; the match to TRBD1 covers 7 bases. The germline CDR1 and CDR2 sequences are LGHNA and YSLEER. The ends lost 0 bases at V and 7 bases at J; junction bases unmatched: 14. CDR3 size: 17 residues. The CDR3 reads CASSQDIPGGSEGTQYF. The CDR3 DNA follows: TGCGCCAGCAGCCAAGATATTCCAGGGGGAAGCGAAGGGACCCAGTACTTC.

This chain uses TRBV20-1 with TRBJ2-1, with 11 bases fitting TRBD2. CDR3 length: 18 residues. Losses at the gene ends were 1 base for V and 2 bases for J; bases not matched to a gene: 10. Germline CDR1 is DFQATT and CDR2 is SNEGSKA (reference sequence). The CDR3 DNA reads TGCAGTGCTAGAGCCGGCCTAGCGGGGGGTGCAACCTACAATGAGCAGTTCTTC. Protein sequence: CSARAGLAGGATYNEQFF.

The rearrangement uses TRBV9 and TRBJ2-1, with D uncertain. The CDR3 consists of 13 residues. In germline, CDR1 is SGDLS, CDR2 YYNGEE. V lost 0 bases, J lost 6 bases, and 7 bases lay in between. The CDR3 DNA reads TGTGCCAGCAGCGTAGACCAAATCAATGAGCAGTTCTTC. This codes for CASSVDQINEQFF.

The chain has TRBV2 and TRBJ2-1, with 7 positions matching TRBD2. The junction had 9 bases not matched to a gene; V was cut back by 6 bases and J by 7 bases. Germline V gene data show CDR1 as SNHLY and CDR2 as FYNNEI. The CDR3 runs to 14 residues. The CDR3 DNA reads as TGTGCCAGCAGCGGGGGGAATGCCCCTAATGAGCAGTTCTTC. Translating gives CASSGGNAPNEQFF. Supplemented by reference TRBV2 and TRBJ2-1, the full variable domain reads EPEVTQTPSHQVTQMGQEVILRCVPISNHLYFYWYRQILGQKVEFLVSFYNNEISEKSEIFDDQFSVERPDGSNFTLKIRSTKLEDSAMYFCASSGGNAPNEQFFGPGTRLTVL.

V and J are TRBV5-5 and TRBJ2-1, with a tentative D call TRBD2 (5 bases). The CDR3 covers 15 residues. V lost 3 bases to trimming and J lost 8 bases, with 18 bases between them. Germline assignment: CDR1 SGHKS and CDR2 YYEKEE (reference sequence). CDR3 nucleotides: TGTGCCAGCAGCTCGCCGAGGCGGAACGGGGATGAGCAGTTCTTC. It specifies CASSSPRRNGDEQFF.

On this clonotype itself: A junction boundary mismatches the germline segment, possibly from a read error. V is TRBV20-1 and J is TRBJ2-7; D is perhaps TRBD1 (5 bases). The CDR3 consists of 14 residues. Germline CDR1 is DFQATT and CDR2 is SNEGSKA (reference sequence). Here the CDR3 reads CGARRAGSDYEQYF. CDR3 bases: TGCGGTGCTAGAAGGGCAGGGTCTGACTACGAGCAGTACTTC.

The chain recombines TRBV11-2 with TRBJ2-5, with 11 bases that match TRBD1. Germline lookup yields CDR1 SGHAT and CDR2 FQNNGV. The junction had 3 bases not matched to a gene; V was cut back by 4 bases and J by 2 bases. The length of the CDR3 is 15 residues. CDR3 sequence (DNA): TGTGCCAGCAGCTCCGGGACAGGGGGGCAAGAGACCCAGTACTTC. This codes for CASSSGTGGQETQYF.